Detailed here is one TCR beta chain. This clonotype was recorded at least ten times. Its antigen is currently not known. No per-base quality is available; no much larger clone lies one base away. Library preparation employed 5' RACE. The sequencing machine was an Illumina HiSeq 2500. A second PCR of about 6 to 11 cycles was performed with a sample-barcoded 5' primer and a J-beta primer mix. A template-switch 5' adaptor carrying 12 random nucleotides introduced a unique molecular identifier onto each TCR beta cDNA molecule. Each sample yielded at least 2.5 million CDR3-containing paired-end reads. The Mint cDNA synthesis kit, primed by a TRBC-specific oligonucleotide, was used to synthesize first-strand cDNA from all RNA. After uracil-DNA glycosylase treatment, a first 18-cycle PCR used universal primers M1SS and BC2_uni_R on all cDNA. In the original analysis: Each sample was normalized by randomly selecting 1 million high-quality reads, each carrying a distinct molecular identifier. Instead of being binned into consensus sequences, reads with shared molecular identifiers were discarded. MiTCR, run with a Q25 quality threshold and the strictest error-elimination algorithm, handled CDR3 identification, clonotype clustering and error correction. A nonparametric unseen species model with Euler transformation was used to estimate lower-bound total TCR beta diversity. Using fastp trimming at Q25 and MiXCR clonotype assembly, TCRdb reanalyzed the public sequencing data and kept in-frame beta chains. Entries are consolidated by CDR3 protein sequence, retaining the most common genes and DNA. The V and J calls were determined by TCRdb, not by the authors. The sample has roughly 700,000 distinct CDR3 sequences on record, approximately 49% of them singletons. Together, the top ten hold roughly 31% of the sample.

This sample was included in a study of blood T cells in healthy people across ages (dated by TCRdb to between 2014 and 2017). Broadly, across the study: Template switching captured roughly one uniquely barcoded TCR beta cDNA molecule per two T cells in model experiments. Age-related changes in TCR beta repertoire diversity were measured in the study by deep sequencing normalized with unique cDNA molecular identifiers. Donors were grouped into four age groups: young (average approximately 15 years), middle-aged (about 40), aged (approximately 58) and long-lived (about 89). Donors of different ages were randomly distributed across sequencing lanes to avoid experimental bias. Using the same blood draw, the study looked at two additional independent replicas of 1 million unique cDNA reads for two donors, one aged 18 to 29 and the other aged 80 or older.

Systemically healthy Caucasian individuals from Russia, 35 to 40 in total and aged about 6 to 100 years, were included as donors. Approximately 9.3 milliliters of peripheral blood were collected from each donor into EDTA-treated Vacutainer tubes. Ficoll-Paque density-gradient centrifugation was used to isolate PBMCs, with at least 6 million per sample. Trizol reagent was used to extract total RNA from PBMCs, with at least 5 micrograms per sample. The percentages of naive CD45RAhigh/CD27high T cells were determined by flow cytometry on a PBMC aliquot from every donor. Study-wide findings and limitations: Total diversity estimates from one million sequenced T cells were considered lower bounds and underestimates. The long-lived group showed more naive CD4+ T cells, fewer expanded clones and increased TCR diversity than the aged group, suggesting age selection. Bulk unsorted PBMC profiling prevented conclusive comparison of naive and antigen-experienced compartments. There was a strong correlation between observed TCR beta diversity and the percentage of naive T cells measured by flow cytometry. Donor CMV infection status was unknown, potentially confounding age-related changes in expanded clonotypes. As age increased, observed TCR beta diversity per million T cells dropped in a roughly linear way, and a significant reduction was already evident by age 40.

Trimming costs V 0 bases and J 4 bases, and their ends lie 3 bases apart. Spanning cysteine to phenylalanine, the CDR3 consists of 12 amino acids. Only the CDR3 part of the read is kept: 36 bases, read in frame from the first base. CDR1 and CDR2 are drawn from the germline V gene: MNHEY, SVGEGT. The source of this sequence is a woman aged 60-70 years in good health. The source material was blood. Recombination joined TRBV6-2 or TRBV6-3 with TRBJ1-2; the D gene assignment is ambiguous. The nucleotide sequence is given as TGTGCCAGCAGTTACTCCGGCTATGGCTACACCTTC. It translates to CASSYSGYGYTF.